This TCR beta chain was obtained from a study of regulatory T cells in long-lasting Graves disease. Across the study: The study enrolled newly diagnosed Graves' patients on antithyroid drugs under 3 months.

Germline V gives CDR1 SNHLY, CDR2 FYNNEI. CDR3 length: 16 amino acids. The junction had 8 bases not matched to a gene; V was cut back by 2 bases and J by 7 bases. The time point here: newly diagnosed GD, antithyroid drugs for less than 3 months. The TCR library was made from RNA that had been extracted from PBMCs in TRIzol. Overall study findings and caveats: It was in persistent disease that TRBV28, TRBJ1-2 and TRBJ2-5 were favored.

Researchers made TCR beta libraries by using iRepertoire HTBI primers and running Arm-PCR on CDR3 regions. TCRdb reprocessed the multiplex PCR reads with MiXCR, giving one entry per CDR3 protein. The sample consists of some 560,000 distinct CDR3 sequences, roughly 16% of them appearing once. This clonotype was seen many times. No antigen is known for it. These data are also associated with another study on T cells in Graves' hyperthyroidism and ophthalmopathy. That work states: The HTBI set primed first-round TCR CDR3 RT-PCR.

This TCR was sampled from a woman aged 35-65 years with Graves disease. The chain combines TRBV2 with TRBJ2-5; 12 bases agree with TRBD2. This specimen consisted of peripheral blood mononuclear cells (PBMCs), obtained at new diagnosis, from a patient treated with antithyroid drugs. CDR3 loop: CASSERSLAGGWTQYF. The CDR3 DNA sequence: TGTGCCAGCAGTGAACGGTCACTAGCGGGGGGATGGACCCAGTACTTC.